Included here is one T cell receptor beta chain sequence, with context. Original data processing: The assay estimated nucleated cells by amplifying reference gene primers. Method: immunoSEQ multiplex PCR; TCRdb's copy keeps in-frame clones and lacks some. V, J and clone size are those of that table, while D and trimming were read from the DNA. In the table there are hundreds of thousands of clones, around nine tenths of which are singletons. All enrollees were roughly 18 to 95 years old and from approximately 24 US areas. Assignment of participants to cohorts was predicated upon participant-reported clinical history. Recovered status applied to Cohort 3 donors who had two consecutive negative PCRs. It also applied to those with clearance or with symptom resolution. The CDR3 runs 13 residues. Trimming took 7 bases from V and 8 from J; bases not matched to a gene: 8. This sample is part of a study of blood T cell repertoires in COVID-19.

This clonotype originated in a man aged 55 to 69 who had recovered from COVID-19. Input material: PBMCs or T cells enriched from blood (not recorded which). This rearrangement joins TRBV12-3 or TRBV12-4 to TRBJ1-2, with 9 bases matching TRBD1. The CDR3 region is CASKWGQGQGYTF. CDR3 in DNA: TGTGCCAGCAAATGGGGACAGGGACAAGGCTACACCTTC.